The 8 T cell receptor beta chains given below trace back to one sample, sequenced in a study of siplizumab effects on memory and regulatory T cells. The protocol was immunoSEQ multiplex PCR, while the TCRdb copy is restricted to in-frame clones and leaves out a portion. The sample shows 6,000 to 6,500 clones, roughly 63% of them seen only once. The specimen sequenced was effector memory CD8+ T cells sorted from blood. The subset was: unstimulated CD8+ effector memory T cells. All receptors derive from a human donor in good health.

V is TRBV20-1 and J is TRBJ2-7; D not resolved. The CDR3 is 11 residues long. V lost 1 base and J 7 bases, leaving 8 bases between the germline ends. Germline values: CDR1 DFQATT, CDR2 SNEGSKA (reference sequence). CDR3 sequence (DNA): TGCAGTGCTAGAGGCTCTTGGGAGCAGTACTTC. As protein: CSARGSWEQYF.

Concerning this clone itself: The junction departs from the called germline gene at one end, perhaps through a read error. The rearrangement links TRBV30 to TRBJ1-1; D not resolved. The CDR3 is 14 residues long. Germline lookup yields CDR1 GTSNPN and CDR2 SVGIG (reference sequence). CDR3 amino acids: CASSAGSVNTEAFF. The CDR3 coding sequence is TGTGCCTCGAGTGCGGGTTCGGTGAACACTGAAGCTTTCTTT.

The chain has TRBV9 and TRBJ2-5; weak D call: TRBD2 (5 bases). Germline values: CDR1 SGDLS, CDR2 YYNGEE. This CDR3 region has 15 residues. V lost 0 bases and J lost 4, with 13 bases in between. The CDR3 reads CASSVDSGLGETQYF. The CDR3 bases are TGTGCCAGCAGCGTAGACTCGGGGTTGGGAGAGACCCAGTACTTC. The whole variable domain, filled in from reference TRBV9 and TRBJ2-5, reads DSGVTQTPKHLITATGQRVTLRCSPRSGDLSVYWYQQSLDQGLQFLIQYYNGEERAKGNILERFSAQQFPDLHSELNLSSLELGDSALYFCASSVDSGLGETQYFGPGTRLLVL.

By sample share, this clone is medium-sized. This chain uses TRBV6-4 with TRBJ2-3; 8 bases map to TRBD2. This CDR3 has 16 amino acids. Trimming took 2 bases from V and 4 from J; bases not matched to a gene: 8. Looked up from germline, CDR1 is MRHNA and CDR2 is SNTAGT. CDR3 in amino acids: CASSDDAGGKPDTQYF. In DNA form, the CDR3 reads TGTGCCAGCAGTGACGATGCGGGGGGAAAGCCAGATACGCAGTATTTT.

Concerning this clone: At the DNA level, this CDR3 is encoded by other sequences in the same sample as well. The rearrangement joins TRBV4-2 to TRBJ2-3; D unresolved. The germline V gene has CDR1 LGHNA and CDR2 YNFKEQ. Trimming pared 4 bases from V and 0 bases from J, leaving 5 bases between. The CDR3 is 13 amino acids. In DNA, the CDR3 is TGTGCCAGCAGCCTCACAAGCACAGATACGCAGTATTTT. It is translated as CASSLTSTDTQYF.

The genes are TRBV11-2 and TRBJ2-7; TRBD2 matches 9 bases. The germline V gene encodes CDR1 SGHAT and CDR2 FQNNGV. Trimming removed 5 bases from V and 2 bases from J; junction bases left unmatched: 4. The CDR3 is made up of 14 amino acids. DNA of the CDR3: TGTGCCAGCAGCACGCTAGCGGGGACCTACGAGCAGTACTTC. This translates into CASSTLAGTYEQYF.

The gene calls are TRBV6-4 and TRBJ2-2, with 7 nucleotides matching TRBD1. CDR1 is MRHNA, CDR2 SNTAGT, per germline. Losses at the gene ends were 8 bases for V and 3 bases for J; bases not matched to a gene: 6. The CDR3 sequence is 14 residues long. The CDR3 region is CASRDRVDTGELFF. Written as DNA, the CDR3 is TGTGCCAGCCGCGACAGGGTGGACACCGGGGAGCTGTTTTTT.

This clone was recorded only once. CDR3 in amino acids: CASSDSSDTDTQYF. The DNA for the CDR3 is TGTGCCAGCAGTGACTCGAGCGACACAGATACGCAGTATTTT. This chain uses TRBV6-4 with TRBJ2-3; D is ambiguous. The CDR3 sequence is 14 residues long. Germline lookup yields CDR1 MRHNA and CDR2 SNTAGT. The germline V and J ends were trimmed by 0 bases and 2 bases, with 6 bases remaining between them.